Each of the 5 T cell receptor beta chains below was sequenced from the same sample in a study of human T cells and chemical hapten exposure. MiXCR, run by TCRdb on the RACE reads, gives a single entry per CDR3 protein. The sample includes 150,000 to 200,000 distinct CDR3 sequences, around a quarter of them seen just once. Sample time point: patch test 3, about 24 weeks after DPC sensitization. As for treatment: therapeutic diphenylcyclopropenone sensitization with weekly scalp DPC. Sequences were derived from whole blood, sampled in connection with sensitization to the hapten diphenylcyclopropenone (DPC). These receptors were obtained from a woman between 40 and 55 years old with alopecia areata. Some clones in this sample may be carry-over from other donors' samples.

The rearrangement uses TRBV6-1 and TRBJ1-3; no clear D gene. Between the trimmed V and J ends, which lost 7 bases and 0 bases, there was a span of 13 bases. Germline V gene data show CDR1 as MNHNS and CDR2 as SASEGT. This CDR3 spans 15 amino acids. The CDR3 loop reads CASTLTLYSGNTIYF. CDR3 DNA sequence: TGTGCCAGCACTCTGACTCTGTACTCTGGAAACACCATATATTTT.

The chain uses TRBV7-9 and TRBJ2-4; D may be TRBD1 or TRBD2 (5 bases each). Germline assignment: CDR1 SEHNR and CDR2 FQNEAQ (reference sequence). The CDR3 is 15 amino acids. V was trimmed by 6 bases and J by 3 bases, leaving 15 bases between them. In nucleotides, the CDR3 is TGTGCCAGCAGTTCCAAAGGGACGGTCAAAAACATTCAGTACTTC. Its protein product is CASSSKGTVKNIQYF. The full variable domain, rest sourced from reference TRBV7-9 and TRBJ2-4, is DTGVSQNPRHKITKRGQNVTFRCDPISEHNRLYWYRQTLGQGPEFLTYFQNEAQLEKSRLLSDRFSAERPKGSFSTLEIQRTEQGDSAMYLCASSSKGTVKNIQYFGAGTRLSVL.

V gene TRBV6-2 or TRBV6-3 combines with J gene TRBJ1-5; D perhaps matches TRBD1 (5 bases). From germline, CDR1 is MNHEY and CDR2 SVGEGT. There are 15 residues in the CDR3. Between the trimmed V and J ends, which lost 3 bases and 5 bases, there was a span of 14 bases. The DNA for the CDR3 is TGTGCCAGCAGTTATCGACGGGGGAGGGATCAGCCCCAGCATTTT. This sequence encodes CASSYRRGRDQPQHF.

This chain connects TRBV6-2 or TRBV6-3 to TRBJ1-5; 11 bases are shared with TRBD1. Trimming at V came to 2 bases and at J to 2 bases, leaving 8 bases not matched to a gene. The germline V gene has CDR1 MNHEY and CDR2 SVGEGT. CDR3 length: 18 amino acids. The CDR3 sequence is CASSYDGQGAGGNQPQHF. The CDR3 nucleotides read TGTGCCAGCAGTTACGATGGACAGGGGGCAGGAGGCAATCAGCCCCAGCATTTT.

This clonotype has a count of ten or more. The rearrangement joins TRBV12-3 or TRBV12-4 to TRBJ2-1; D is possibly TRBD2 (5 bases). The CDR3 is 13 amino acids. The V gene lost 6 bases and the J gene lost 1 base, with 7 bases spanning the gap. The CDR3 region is CASREASYNEQFF. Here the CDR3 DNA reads TGTGCCAGCAGGGAGGCGTCCTACAATGAGCAGTTCTTC.